Described below is a single T cell receptor (beta chain) sequence and its context. This sample was taken from a study of cytomegalovirus exposure and HLA in healthy donors. PCR used 60 Vbeta primers and 13 Jbeta primers. The data were produced by immunoSEQ multiplex PCR, yet TCRdb's version contains in-frame clones alone and is incomplete. The table lists about 97,000 clones, approximately 73% of them singletons, with less than 4% in the top ten. This CDR3 contains 15 residues. Per germline, CDR1 SEHNR and CDR2 FQNEAQ (reference sequence). V lost 5 bases, J lost 5 bases, and 18 bases lay in between. The V call is TRBV7-9, the J call TRBJ2-5; possibly TRBD1 for D (5 bases). Sequenced: PBMCs. The sequence derives from a man in his forties in good health and CMV-seronegative. The CDR3 DNA reads TGTGCCAGCAGCCGAAACCCAGGGTTTCCGGAGACCCAGTACTTC. Protein: CASSRNPGFPETQYF.